This TCR beta chain was captured by sequencing in a study of identical twins. Points from the study as a whole: A lower insertion count was a feature of abundant cord blood beta clonotypes, with no such feature in memory repertoires.

The CDR3 runs 14 residues. The trim removed 6 bases at V and 6 bases at J, leaving 7 bases unmatched. Germline V lookup: CDR1 MGHDK, CDR2 SYGVNS. MiXCR, applied by TCRdb to the 5' RACE reads, yields one record per CDR3 protein. The sample has some 900,000 distinct CDR3 sequences; roughly 12% are singletons. Notes on this clonotype: Its antigen is unidentified.

Healthy Caucasians, and only they, were the donors. This sample was shared with a second study, whose subject was yellow fever vaccine responses in identical twins.

The chain is built from TRBV25-1 and TRBJ2-3; TRBD2 agrees at 9 bases. The specimen was PBMCs. The TCR comes from a young woman in good health. As DNA, the CDR3 is TGTGCCAGCAGCTTAGCGGGGGCGTGGGATACGCAGTATTTT. It specifies CASSLAGAWDTQYF.